The clone carrying this T cell receptor beta chain was recorded many times. Each CDR3 protein is one row after TCRdb ran MiXCR on the 5' RACE reads. Counted here are approximately 630,000 distinct CDR3 sequences, just over 7% occurring once; the ten biggest clones make up 1.6%. This record belongs to a study of identical twins. V was cut by 2 bases and J by 1 base, with 5 bases left in between. The CDR3 extends over 13 amino acids. Germline loops: CDR1 MNHNY, CDR2 SVGAGI (reference sequence). The data also belong to a second study, concerning yellow fever vaccine responses in identical twins.

This chain connects TRBV6-6 to TRBJ1-1; D gene unclear. The sequencing sample was made of PBMCs. This TCR was recovered from a young woman in good health. CDR3 sequence reads: CASSYGGNTEAFF. The CDR3 coding sequence is TGTGCCAGCAGTTACGGAGGGAACACTGAAGCTTTCTTT.